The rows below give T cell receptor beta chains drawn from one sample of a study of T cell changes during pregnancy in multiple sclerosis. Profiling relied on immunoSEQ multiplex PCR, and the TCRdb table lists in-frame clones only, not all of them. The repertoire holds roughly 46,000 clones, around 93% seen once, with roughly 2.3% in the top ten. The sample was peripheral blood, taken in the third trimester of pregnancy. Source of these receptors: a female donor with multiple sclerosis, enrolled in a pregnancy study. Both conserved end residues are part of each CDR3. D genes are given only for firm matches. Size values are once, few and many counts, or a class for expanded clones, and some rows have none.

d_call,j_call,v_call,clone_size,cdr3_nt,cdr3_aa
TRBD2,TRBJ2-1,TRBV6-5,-,TGTGCCAGCAGTTTGGTACTAGCGGGAGTAGGGGATGAGCAGTTCTTC,CASSLVLAGVGDEQFF
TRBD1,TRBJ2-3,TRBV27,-,TGTGCCAGCACTGAGAATCCGGGACAGAGCACAGATACGCAGTATTTT,CASTENPGQSTDTQYF
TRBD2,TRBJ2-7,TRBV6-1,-,TGTGCCAGCAGTGCCTTTCTAGCGGGGGGACGGGCCTACGAGCAGTACTTC,CASSAFLAGGRAYEQYF
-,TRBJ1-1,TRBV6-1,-,TGTGCCAGCAGTGAAGCGCCAGGGGCGAACACTGAAGCTTTCTTT,CASSEAPGANTEAFF
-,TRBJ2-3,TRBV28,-,TGTGCCAGCAGTTTAGCGGGTCCAGATACGCAGTATTTT,CASSLAGPDTQYF
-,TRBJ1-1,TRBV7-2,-,TGTGCCAGCAGCCCTGCTGACCGAGGAGCTTTCTTT,CASSPADRGAFF
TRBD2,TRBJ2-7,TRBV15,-,TGTGCCACCAGCAGAGATCGTGGGACTAGCGGGAGCTCCTACGAGCAGTACTTC,CATSRDRGTSGSSYEQYF
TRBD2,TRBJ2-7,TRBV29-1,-,TGCAGCGTTGAAGGGGCGGGGGCCTACGAGCAGTACTTC,CSVEGAGAYEQYF
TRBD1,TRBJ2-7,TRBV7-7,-,TGTGCTAGCAGCTTAGATACAGGGGCCGAGCAGTACTTC,CASSLDTGAEQYF
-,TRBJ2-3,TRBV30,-,TGTGCCTGGAGTGTACTGGAGAGGGCGCCAGATACGCAGTATTTT,CAWSVLERAPDTQYF
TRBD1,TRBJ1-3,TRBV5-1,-,TGCGCCAGCAGCTTGGCCGGGACAGCCCTCGGAAACACCATATATTTT,CASSLAGTALGNTIYF
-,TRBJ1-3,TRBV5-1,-,TGCGCCAGCAGCTTGGGAGGAGACTCTGGAAACACCATATATTTT,CASSLGGDSGNTIYF
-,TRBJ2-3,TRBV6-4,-,TGTGCCAGCAGTGCTCAGGGGGGCGCAGATACGCAGTATTTT,CASSAQGGADTQYF
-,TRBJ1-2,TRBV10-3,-,TGTGCCATCAGTGAGTCGAGCCGTACCTACACCTTC,CAISESSRTYTF
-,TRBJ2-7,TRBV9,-,TGTGCCAGCAGCTTACGGACGGGAAGCTCCTACGAGCAGTACTTC,CASSLRTGSSYEQYF
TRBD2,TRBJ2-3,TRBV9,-,TGTGCCAGCAGCGGGGGACTAGCTGTGAGCACAGATACGCAGTATTTT,CASSGGLAVSTDTQYF
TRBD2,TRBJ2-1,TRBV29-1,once,TGCAGCGTTGAAACCGGACTAGCGGAAAGACTCTCCTACAATGAGCAGTTCTTC,CSVETGLAERLSYNEQFF
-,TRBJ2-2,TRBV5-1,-,TGCGCCAGCAGTTTAACCTCGGGGGTTGGCACCGGGGAGCTGTTTTTT,CASSLTSGVGTGELFF
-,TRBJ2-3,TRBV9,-,TGTGCCAGCACTGAAATAAGCGATTCCACAGATACGCAGTATTTT,CASTEISDSTDTQYF
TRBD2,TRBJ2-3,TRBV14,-,TGTGCCAGCAGCCAAGATTGGGTCGCTAGCGGGAGTACAGATACGCAGTATTTT,CASSQDWVASGSTDTQYF
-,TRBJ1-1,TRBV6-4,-,TGTGCCAGCAGTGCCTTGCGAGGTACTGAAGCTTTCTTT,CASSALRGTEAFF
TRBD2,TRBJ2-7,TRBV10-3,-,TGTGCCTCAAAAAGTAGCGGGAGCTCCTACGAGCAGTACTTC,CASKSSGSSYEQYF
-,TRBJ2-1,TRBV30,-,TGTGCCTGGAGTGTAAGCGGGCTAGCATTGGATGAGCAGTTCTTC,CAWSVSGLALDEQFF
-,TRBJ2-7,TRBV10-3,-,TGTGCCATCAGTGCTAACCAGGGTGGGTACGAGCAGTACTTC,CAISANQGGYEQYF
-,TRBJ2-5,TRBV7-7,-,TGTGCTAGCAGCCCGACTGTCGAAGGTACGACCCAGTACTTC,CASSPTVEGTTQYF
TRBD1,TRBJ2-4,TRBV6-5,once,TGTGCCAGCAGCCAGGACAGGGTTAAAAACATTCAGTACTTC,CASSQDRVKNIQYF
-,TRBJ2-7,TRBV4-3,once,TGCGCCAGCAGCCAATCAGGGCTCGAGCAGTACTTC,CASSQSGLEQYF
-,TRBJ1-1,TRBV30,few,TGTGCCTGGAATCCTACCTTTAACACTGAAGCTTTCTTT,CAWNPTFNTEAFF
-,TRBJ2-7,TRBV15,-,TGTGCCACCAGCATCCCATCGTCCTCCTACGAGCAGTACTTC,CATSIPSSSYEQYF